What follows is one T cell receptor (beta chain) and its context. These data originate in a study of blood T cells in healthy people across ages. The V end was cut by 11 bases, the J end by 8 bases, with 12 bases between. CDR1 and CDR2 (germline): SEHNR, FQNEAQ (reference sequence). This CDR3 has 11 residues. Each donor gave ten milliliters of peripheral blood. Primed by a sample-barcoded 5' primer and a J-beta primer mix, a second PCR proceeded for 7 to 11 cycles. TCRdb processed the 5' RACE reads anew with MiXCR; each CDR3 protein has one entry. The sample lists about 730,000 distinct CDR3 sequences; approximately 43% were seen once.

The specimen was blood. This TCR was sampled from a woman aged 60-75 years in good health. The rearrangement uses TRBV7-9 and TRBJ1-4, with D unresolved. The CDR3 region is CAGGVGEKLFF. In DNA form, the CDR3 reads TGTGCCGGCGGGGTAGGCGAAAAACTGTTTTTT.